This T cell receptor beta chain was documented in a study of monozygotic twins with inflammatory bowel disease. A template switching step added UMIs, each with a 6-nucleotide sample barcode. Reprocessing the 5' RACE reads, TCRdb reports a single entry for every CDR3 protein and omits DNA. This sample's table reports fewer than 200,000 distinct CDR3 sequences. The CDR3 runs 14 residues. CDR1 is MDHEN, CDR2 SYDVKM, per germline. The chain couples TRBV28 to TRBJ1-1; no DNA is available, so the TRBD1 call from TCRdb remains unchecked. Sequenced: blood. The clonotype originates from a human donor with ulcerative colitis or Crohn's disease, or a healthy co-twin of an affected twin (not recorded which). This CDR3 is CASRPGGVRTEAFF.